This T cell receptor (beta chain) emerged from a study of blood T cell repertoires in COVID-19 (TCRdb year 2020). At the level of the whole study: The collaborator samples originated in the United States, Italy and Spain and spanned the acute and convalescent phases of COVID-19. The prospective study material was composed of cDNA or gDNA derived from T cells, B-cell-depleted T cells, or PBMCs. The dataset comprised deeply sampled blood TCRbeta repertoires from subjects exposed to, actively infected with, or recovered from COVID-19. Samples came from the ongoing ImmuneRACE study (first 160 participants) plus 1,254 subjects from 6 global collaborators. HLA class I and class II types, where available, came from metadata supplied by the sample provider rather than from assay-based typing. Sample metadata almost always included a de-identified subject ID, COVID-19 status, age in years and sex. The repertoires were made available in a free public database intended to serve as a resource for research on the immune response to SARS-CoV-2. On the study overall, not on this receptor specifically: The amount of clinical and demographic metadata varied by source and participant and was provided uncurated.

Collaborating institutions collected whole blood in K2EDTA tubes following their own protocols. For TCRbeta analysis, collaborators shipped samples in one of three forms: frozen whole blood, isolated PBMCs, or DNA extracted from either of those sample types. Turning to this clone: No cognate antigen has been identified for it. No clone much larger than this one lies a single base away; base qualities are absent. Distinct nucleotide sequences in the sample also encode this CDR3.

A distance of 7 bases separates the germline ends of V and J, which lose 3 bases and 5 bases respectively. From the cysteine up to the phenylalanine, the CDR3 has a length of 12 residues. Only CDR3 DNA remains: 36 bases, in frame from the first base. As encoded in the germline V gene, CDR1 is SGHNT while CDR2 is YENEEA. The immunoSEQ Assay, a bias-controlled multiplex PCR, was used to amplify TCRbeta CDR3 regions from genomic DNA. In the authors' own workflow: The number of nucleated cells in each sample was estimated from the amplification of reference gene primers within the assay. To quantify the absolute abundance of each unique TCRbeta CDR3 rearrangement, sequence reads were collapsed and filtered. For each sample, productive Simpson clonality was calculated as the square root of Simpson's diversity index over productive rearrangements. TCRdb mirrors the immuneACCESS table, restricted to in-frame sequences. Some clones are absent from its copies; in checked studies, under half trace to an unresolved V gene, and the reason for the others is unknown. The D gene and trimming were derived from the DNA, and the V and J assignments and clone size from that table. The sample has 95,000 to 120,000 clones on record, 75% to 90% of them singletons. The top ten clones comprise around 8.5% of the sample.

This TCR was recovered from a woman aged 40 to 50 with acute or convalescent COVID-19. The specimen was peripheral blood. Recombination joined TRBV11-3 with TRBJ1-2; the D gene remains uncertain. The bases are TGTGCCAGCAGCTTGTCGGGGTATGGCTACACCTTC. Translated, this is CASSLSGYGYTF.